The source of this T cell receptor (beta chain) is a study of post-analysis software for immune sequencing data. On the study more broadly: Patients had relapsing-remitting, secondary progressive or progressive-relapsing multiple sclerosis; some lacked subtype.

The TCR beta cDNA libraries carried unique molecular identifiers. When about 1 to 11 million T cells were used, they gave a few hundred thousand cDNA molecules. TCRdb passed the PCR reads through MiXCR, listing each CDR3 protein once. This sample yields approximately 690,000 distinct CDR3 sequences, of which around 64% are seen a single time; roughly 12% belongs to the top ten. On this clonotype: The antigen is undetermined.

CDR3 length: 14 residues. The V gene lost 0 bases and the J gene lost 5 bases, with 9 bases spanning the gap. The germline CDR1 and CDR2 sequences are SGHRS and YFSETQ. Study-wide findings and caveats: Controls had significantly higher normalized Chao1 diversity than multiple sclerosis patients. Controls had lower frequencies than patients of four or five TRBV segments, which included TRBV5-6, TRBV5-1 and TRBV20-1. Batch-mates among the samples co-clustered strongly by F measure.

The sample consisted of blood. The chain couples TRBV5-1 to TRBJ2-1, with D maybe TRBD2 (6 bases). This receptor was taken from a girl aged 2-10 years with multiple sclerosis. CDR3 DNA: TGCGCCAGCAGCTTGGAGGCGGGGCACAATGAGCAGTTCTTC. Its protein product is CASSLEAGHNEQFF.